One sample yielded the 21 T cell receptor beta chains listed below, sequenced in a study of post-analysis software for immune sequencing data. For these receptors, no antigen is known. Study-wide results and caveats: The study found TRBV5-6, TRBV5-1 and TRBV20-1 among a few TRBV segments more frequent in patients than controls.

Built from TCR beta cDNA, the libraries had unique molecular identifiers in them. TCRdb reprocessed the PCR reads via MiXCR and lists one record per CDR3 protein. The table includes more than 450,000 distinct CDR3 sequences, 44% detected once. Input material: blood. Receptor source: a girl between 10 and 17 years old with multiple sclerosis.

This clonotype has more than one count but fewer than ten. Written as DNA, the CDR3 is TGTGCCATCAGGACCGGTCCCGCGGAGACCCAGTACTTC. The encoded protein is CAIRTGPAETQYF. The V and J genes are TRBV10-3 and TRBJ2-5; D gene unclear. The V and J ends lost 6 bases and 5 bases respectively, with 13 bases between them. This CDR3 spans 13 amino acids. Germline-derived CDR1 and CDR2 are ENHRY and SYGVKD.

This clonotype was picked up a small number of times. The chain is built from TRBV10-3 and TRBJ2-1; no firm D call. The CDR3 runs to 11 residues. V was pared by 9 bases and J by 6 bases, with 9 bases between. CDR1 and CDR2 (germline): ENHRY, SYGVKD. In DNA form, the CDR3 reads TGTGCCATAGGGCCATCCAATGAGCAGTTCTTC. Its protein is CAIGPSNEQFF.

In DNA, the CDR3 is TGTGCCAGCAGCGCAGAAGCAGGGGGCGAACACAATGAGCAGTTCTTC. It codes for CASSAEAGGEHNEQFF. The J gene is TRBJ2-1, the V gene TRBV7-9; 8 bases match TRBD1. V was clipped by 5 bases and J by 5 bases; unmatched bases: 11. There are 16 residues in the CDR3. CDR1 is SEHNR, CDR2 FQNEAQ, per germline (reference sequence).

The V call is TRBV6-5, the J call TRBJ2-7; 9 bases match TRBD2. CDR1 is MNHEY and CDR2 is SVGAGI in the germline V gene. This CDR3 spans 15 amino acids. Germline trimming cut 6 bases from V and 2 bases from J; bases unmatched to any gene: 8. CDR3 residues: CASSQAGGPTYEQYF. CDR3 coding DNA: TGTGCCAGCAGCCAAGCGGGAGGTCCCACCTACGAGCAGTACTTC.

The table lists this clonotype with a few counts. V is TRBV5-1 and J is TRBJ2-3; TRBD1 might be the D (7 bases). Trimming removed 7 bases from V and 2 bases from J, with 17 bases in between. The germline V gene has CDR1 SGHRS and CDR2 YFSETQ. The CDR3 is made up of 15 amino acids. The CDR3 nucleotides are TGCGCCAGCGGCCAGGGGGGAACCGACACAGATACGCAGTATTTT. It yields the protein CASGQGGTDTDTQYF.

This clonotype was counted a few times. This chain joins TRBV6-5 and TRBJ1-2, with 11 bases lining up with TRBD1. The ends lost 8 bases at V and 2 bases at J; junction bases unmatched: 7. This CDR3 has 15 amino acids. Germline V gene lookup returns CDR1 MNHEY and CDR2 SVGAGI. The CDR3 sequence: CASQSGDRGNYGYTF. The CDR3 DNA sequence: TGTGCCAGCCAAAGTGGGGACAGGGGGAACTATGGCTACACCTTC.

The rearrangement joins TRBV29-1 to TRBJ2-2; D is undetermined. Trimming took 7 bases from V and 0 from J, leaving 15 bases between them. The CDR3 runs to 15 residues. Germline V gene lookup returns CDR1 SQVTM and CDR2 ANQGSEA. The CDR3 spells CSATMGDANTGELFF. Written as DNA, the CDR3 is TGCAGCGCCACGATGGGCGATGCGAACACCGGGGAGCTGTTTTTT.

The chain carries TRBV5-1 and TRBJ2-3, with D tentatively TRBD2 (5 bases). The CDR3 consists of 14 residues. V gave up 4 bases and J gave up 2 bases, with 11 bases separating them. Germline CDR1 and CDR2: SGHRS and YFSETQ. Here the CDR3 DNA reads TGCGCCAGCAGCCCCCGAGGGAACACAGATACGCAGTATTTT. Translating it yields CASSPRGNTDTQYF. Supplemented by reference TRBV5-1 and TRBJ2-3, the full variable domain reads KAGVTQTPRYLIKTRGQQVTLSCSPISGHRSVSWYQQTPGQGLQFLFEYFSETQRNKGNFPGRFSGRQFSNSRSEMNVSTLELGDSALYLCASSPRGNTDTQYFGPGTRLTVL.

This rearrangement joins TRBV7-9 to TRBJ2-7; possibly TRBD2 for D (6 bases). Trimming removed 6 bases from V and 7 bases from J, with 22 bases in between. The CDR3 is made up of 15 amino acids. Germline V gene data show CDR1 as SEHNR and CDR2 as FQNEAQ (reference sequence). CDR3 loop: CASSKRAGSHNEQYF. CDR3 nucleotides: TGTGCCAGCAGTAAAAGGGCGGGGAGCCACAATGAGCAGTACTTC.

This clonotype occurred a few times. This CDR3 reads CASSHPPRGSTDTQYF. The CDR3, as DNA: TGCGCCAGCAGCCACCCTCCGCGGGGTAGTACAGATACGCAGTATTTT. This rearrangement joins TRBV4-1 to TRBJ2-3; a possible D gene is TRBD2 (6 bases). The CDR3 sequence is 16 residues long. Germline V gene lookup returns CDR1 MGHRA and CDR2 YSYEKL. V dropped 3 bases and J dropped 3 bases, with 16 bases sitting between them.

This clonotype was found a few times. The chain couples TRBV6-2 or TRBV6-3 to TRBJ2-6, with D tentatively TRBD1 (5 bases). Trimming took off 2 bases at V and 1 base at J, with 12 bases between the two ends. Germline loops: CDR1 MNHEY, CDR2 SVGEGT. The CDR3 totals 17 residues. CDR3 residues: CASSYGAGRSGANVLTF. CDR3 bases: TGTGCCAGCAGTTACGGCGCAGGGCGTTCTGGGGCCAACGTCCTGACTTTC.

The J gene is TRBJ2-7, the V gene TRBV28; D is possibly TRBD1 (5 bases). This CDR3 is built from 15 residues. V was cut by 6 bases and J by 0 bases, with 15 bases left in between. Germline V gene lookup returns CDR1 MDHEN and CDR2 SYDVKM. The CDR3 DNA reads TGTGCCAGCAGCATCATACCAGGGTACTCCTACGAGCAGTACTTC. This translates into CASSIIPGYSYEQYF.

The chain has TRBV18 and TRBJ1-1; D not resolved. Germline-derived CDR1 and CDR2 are KGHSH and LQKENI. V lost 5 bases, J lost 8 bases, and 12 bases lay in between. The CDR3 runs to 12 residues. CDR3 DNA: TGTGCCAGCTCAGAAACCACCGGCGAAGCTTTCTTT. Protein sequence: CASSETTGEAFF.

The rearrangement uses TRBV20-1 and TRBJ2-7; possibly TRBD2 for D (7 bases). Trimming pared 8 bases from V and 0 bases from J, leaving 20 bases between. The length of the CDR3 is 15 residues. The germline gives CDR1 DFQATT, CDR2 SNEGSKA (reference sequence). The CDR3 is CSFAGGGESSYEQYF. The DNA for the CDR3 is TGCAGTTTCGCCGGAGGGGGGGAGAGCTCCTACGAGCAGTACTTC.

This clonotype was seen once. At one boundary the junction diverges from the germline segment, which might be a read error. The CDR3, as DNA: TGCGCCGGCAGAGTCCGGGACAGGGGGACAGATGCGCAGTATTTT. Translated: CAGRVRDRGTDAQYF. The chain uses TRBV4-1 and TRBJ2-3; 11 bases match TRBD1. The germline CDR1 and CDR2 sequences are MGHRA and YSYEKL. CDR3 length: 15 amino acids.

In nucleotides, the CDR3 is TGCGCCAGCAGCCCCCGGACAGGGTGGGCCAAAAACATTCAGTACTTC. Translation gives CASSPRTGWAKNIQYF. The chain couples TRBV5-1 to TRBJ2-4; 8 nucleotides agree with TRBD1. The V and J ends lost 4 bases and 1 base, in that order; junction bases with no gene match: 7. The CDR3 contains 16 residues. Germline CDR1 SGHRS, CDR2 YFSETQ.

The rearrangement joins TRBV12-3 or TRBV12-4 to TRBJ2-6, with D unresolved. The germline V and J ends were trimmed by 2 bases and 0 bases, with 5 bases remaining between them. The CDR3 consists of 15 residues. This chain's CDR3 is CASSLHDSGANVLTF. Here the CDR3 DNA reads TGTGCCAGCAGTTTACACGACTCTGGGGCCAACGTCCTGACTTTC.

The chain has TRBV7-2 and TRBJ2-3, with 16 nucleotides matching TRBD2. The CDR3 spans 18 residues. The J segment lost 4 bases and the V segment lost 5 bases, leaving 9 bases of the junction unmatched. CDR1 is SGHTA, CDR2 FQGNSA, per germline. The DNA of the CDR3 is TGTGCCAGCAGCACCCCGGGACTAGCGGGGGGGAGCGCAGATACGCAGTATTTT. Protein product: CASSTPGLAGGSADTQYF.

CDR3 sequence reads: CASSSNREGSTDTQYF. CDR3 DNA: TGTGCCAGCAGCTCAAACAGGGAAGGGAGCACAGATACGCAGTATTTT. This chain joins TRBV5-5 and TRBJ2-3, with D perhaps matching TRBD1 (6 bases). Trimming cost V 3 bases and J 0 bases, with 14 bases left between them. The CDR3 is 16 amino acids. Germline V lookup: CDR1 SGHKS, CDR2 YYEKEE (reference sequence).

The gene calls are TRBV20-1 and TRBJ2-7; 8 nucleotides match TRBD2. The closer fit of TRBJ2-5 to the DNA end suggests the J call may be wrong. The CDR3 loop spans 16 amino acids. Looked up from germline, CDR1 is DFQATT and CDR2 is SNEGSKA (reference sequence). CDR3 region: CSAIGLASEEEETQYF. DNA for the CDR3: TGCAGTGCTATCGGACTAGCTTCAGAGGAGGAAGAGACCCAGTACTTC.

The rearrangement links TRBV7-2 to TRBJ2-7; 10 positions agree with TRBD1. The CDR3 has 14 amino acids. Germline V gene sequence: CDR1 SGHTA, CDR2 FQGNSA. Trimming cost V 5 bases and J 4 bases; bases outside gene matches: 5. CDR3 residues: CASSLDRGQYEQYF. DNA for the CDR3: TGTGCCAGCAGCCTCGACAGGGGGCAATACGAGCAGTACTTC.